This T cell receptor (beta chain) derives from a study of quantifying T cell responses using KT2 cells. Study overall: Reverse transcription used primers in the TCR alpha and beta constant regions.

An oligo carrying a UMI was ligated to the cDNA 3' end. An equimolar mix of RC1.1 and RC1.2 primed the beta chain across TRBC1 and TRBC2. TCRdb re-derived calls from the UMI-ligation and nested PCR reads in MiXCR, one entry per CDR3 protein. The table records 40,000 to 55,000 distinct CDR3 sequences, under 14% of them present only once. The ends were cut back, 1 base at V and 4 bases at J, with 8 bases in the middle. The CDR3 is 13 amino acids. The germline gives CDR1 SGHRS, CDR2 YFSETQ. This clonotype was seen a handful of times. Specimen: PBMCs spiked with cells of the T cell clone KT2. The sequence was collected from a human donor. V usage is TRBV5-1 and J usage is TRBJ1-1, with D possibly being TRBD1 (5 bases). For the CDR3, the DNA is TGCGCCAGCAGCTTGTGGGGGTCCACTGAAGCTTTCTTT. This gives the protein CASSLWGSTEAFF.